These T cell receptor beta chains were read from a single sample in a study of T cells after yellow fever vaccination. Via MiXCR, TCRdb re-called the 5' RACE reads, giving one row per CDR3 protein. Of around 550,000 distinct CDR3 sequences listed, roughly 19% were seen once; the top ten hold 13% to 15%. The source material was PBMCs, sampled 15 days after the yellow fever booster vaccination. All receptors come from a man younger than 45 who received the YFV17D yellow fever vaccine. Each CDR3 is given with its conserved first and last residue. The order of the fields is clone size, D gene, J gene, V gene, CDR3 protein, CDR3 DNA. D genes are given only for firm matches. Only part of the rows carry a size: once, few, many, or a class if the clone is expanded.

>NA|NA|TRBJ2-3|TRBV29-1
CSVEYSWGDTQYF
TGCAGCGTTGAATATTCCTGGGGGGATACGCAGTATTTT
>NA|NA|TRBJ2-1|TRBV7-2
CASSLGPGPYNEQFF
TGTGCCAGCAGCTTAGGTCCCGGACCCTACAATGAGCAGTTCTTC
>few|NA|TRBJ2-1|TRBV29-1
CSVEGGLGSSYNEQFF
TGCAGCGTTGAAGGGGGGTTGGGGAGCTCCTACAATGAGCAGTTCTTC
>few|NA|TRBJ1-5|TRBV7-2
CASSLSVSNQPQHF
TGTGCCAGCAGCTTATCCGTTAGCAATCAGCCCCAGCATTTT
>few|NA|TRBJ2-3|TRBV20-1
CSAAILRGDTQYF
TGCAGTGCCGCCATACTCCGGGGAGATACGCAGTATTTT
>few|NA|TRBJ2-1|TRBV7-2
CASSRGGGGNNEQFF
TGTGCCAGCAGCCGAGGGGGAGGGGGGAACAATGAGCAGTTCTTC
>NA|NA|TRBJ2-1|TRBV15
CATSRDYLVDEQFF
TGTGCCACCAGCAGAGATTATTTAGTTGATGAGCAGTTCTTC
>NA|NA|TRBJ2-4|TRBV5-1
CASSLAGLAGYIQYF
TGCGCCAGCAGCTTGGCGGGACTCGCGGGGTACATTCAGTACTTC
>NA|NA|TRBJ2-5|TRBV7-2
CASNDYRTQETQYF
TGTGCCAGCAATGACTACAGGACACAAGAGACCCAGTACTTC
>NA|TRBD2|TRBJ2-1|TRBV19
CASTSGSGNHNEQFF
TGTGCCAGTACTAGCGGTAGCGGGAACCACAATGAGCAGTTCTTC
>few|NA|TRBJ2-5|TRBV5-1
CASSLNGPQETQYF
TGTGCCAGCAGCTTAAATGGGCCCCAAGAGACCCAGTACTTC
>NA|NA|TRBJ2-7|TRBV19
CASSPGGGLYEQYF
TGTGCCAGTAGCCCCGGGGGAGGACTTTACGAGCAGTACTTC
>few|NA|TRBJ1-3|TRBV20-1
CSAPHAQGGNTIYF
TGCAGTGCCCCGCACGCACAAGGAGGAAACACCATATATTTT
>NA|NA|TRBJ2-2|TRBV12-3/TRBV12-4
CASSLTGALGELFF
TGTGCCAGCAGTTTAACGGGGGCTTTGGGGGAGCTGTTTTTT
>NA|TRBD1|TRBJ2-7|TRBV12-3/TRBV12-4
CASSPRPTGPYEQYF
TGTGCCAGCAGTCCCCGCCCGACAGGGCCCTACGAGCAGTACTTC
>NA|NA|TRBJ2-7|TRBV27
CASSLSNLESYEQYF
TGTGCCAGCAGTTTATCGAACCTAGAATCCTACGAGCAGTACTTC
>few|NA|TRBJ2-2|TRBV19
CASIMGATGELFF
TGTGCCAGTATTATGGGCGCCACCGGGGAGCTGTTTTTT
>few|TRBD1|TRBJ1-2|TRBV19
CASTQATGTGIYGYTF
TGTGCCAGTACTCAAGCCACCGGGACAGGGATCTATGGCTACACCTTC
>NA|NA|TRBJ1-5|TRBV30
CAWSVQGGQPQHF
TGTGCCTGGAGTGTACAGGGCGGTCAGCCCCAGCATTTT
>few|NA|TRBJ2-7|TRBV23-1
CASINEYEQYF
TGCGCCAGCATTAATGAGTACGAGCAGTACTTC
>few|NA|TRBJ2-7|TRBV29-1
CSVDAFGYEQYF
TGCAGCGTTGACGCTTTCGGCTACGAGCAGTACTTC
>once|TRBD2|TRBJ2-5|TRBV29-1
CSVGLAGGQETQYF
TGCAGCGTTGGGCTAGCGGGCGGCCAAGAGACCCAGTACTTC
>few|TRBD1|TRBJ2-3|TRBV20-1
CSASWGQGTDTQYF
TGCAGTGCTAGTTGGGGACAGGGGACAGATACGCAGTATTTT
>NA|NA|TRBJ2-5|TRBV7-2
CASSYTRGETQYF
TGTGCCAGCAGCTATACCCGGGGGGAGACCCAGTACTTC
>NA|NA|TRBJ1-6|TRBV7-2
CASSKQGANSPLHF
TGTGCCAGCAGCAAACAGGGTGCAAATTCACCCCTCCACTTT
>few|TRBD2|TRBJ2-5|TRBV5-6
CASSFSGLAGETQYF
TGTGCCAGCAGCTTCAGTGGACTAGCAGGGGAGACCCAGTACTTC
>NA|TRBD2|TRBJ2-1|TRBV20-1
CSARDASGTNEQFF
TGCAGTGCTAGAGATGCGAGCGGGACCAATGAGCAGTTCTTC
>NA|NA|TRBJ2-3|TRBV5-1
CASSSEGGLNTDTQYF
TGCGCCAGCAGCTCGGAAGGCGGACTGAACACAGATACGCAGTATTTT
>many|NA|TRBJ2-7|TRBV28
CASSSPPRAGEQYF
TGTGCCAGCAGCTCGCCGCCCAGGGCTGGGGAGCAGTACTTC
>few|NA|TRBJ1-2|TRBV25-1
CASSLARSYGYTF
TGTGCCAGCAGTCTGGCCCGGTCCTATGGCTACACCTTC
>few|TRBD1|TRBJ2-1|TRBV7-2
CASSTRQGANEQFF
TGTGCCAGCAGCACCCGACAGGGGGCCAATGAGCAGTTCTTC
>NA|NA|TRBJ2-2|TRBV12-2
CASRFCLPAHRGTDTGELFF
TGTGCAAGTCGCTTTTGCCTCCCGGCCCATAGGGGAACCGACACCGGGGAGCTGTTTTTT
>few|NA|TRBJ2-1|TRBV7-8
CASSLGETYNEQFF
TGTGCCAGCAGCTTAGGGGAAACCTACAATGAGCAGTTCTTC
>few|TRBD1|TRBJ2-5|TRBV20-1
CSARVPGGGRETQYF
TGCAGTGCTAGAGTGCCAGGGGGCGGCCGAGAGACCCAGTACTTC
>few|TRBD2|TRBJ2-1|TRBV5-1
CASSQGLAGFPYNEQFF
TGCGCCAGCAGCCAGGGACTAGCGGGGTTCCCTTACAATGAGCAGTTCTTC
>NA|NA|TRBJ2-2|TRBV27
CASSLSIGELFF
TGTGCCAGCAGTTTGTCTATCGGGGAGCTGTTTTTT
>few|NA|TRBJ1-4|TRBV27
CASSLSSGGEKLFF
TGTGCCAGCAGTTTATCATCTGGTGGCGAAAAACTGTTTTTT
>few|NA|TRBJ1-1|TRBV20-1
CSARQVNTEAFF
TGCAGTGCTAGACAGGTGAACACTGAAGCTTTCTTT
>few|NA|TRBJ1-4|TRBV5-5
CASSLAPFRGATNEKLFF
TGTGCCAGCAGCTTGGCGCCCTTTAGAGGAGCAACTAATGAAAAACTGTTTTTT
>few|TRBD1|TRBJ1-1|TRBV20-1
CSARGTGLFEAFF
TGCAGTGCTAGAGGGACAGGCCTTTTTGAAGCTTTCTTT
>NA|TRBD1|TRBJ2-7|TRBV7-2
CASSNIRPDRVKDEQYF
TGTGCCAGCAGTAATATCAGACCGGACAGGGTAAAAGACGAGCAGTACTTC
>NA|NA|TRBJ2-7|TRBV7-2
CASSLEQQYEQYF
TGTGCCAGCAGCTTAGAGCAACAGTACGAGCAGTACTTC
>NA|TRBD1|TRBJ2-3|TRBV7-8
CASSRRDRGGTDTQYF
TGTGCCAGCAGCCGACGGGACAGGGGGGGAACAGATACGCAGTATTTT
>few|NA|TRBJ2-7|TRBV6-2/TRBV6-3
CASSWGAGPSYEQYF
TGTGCCAGCAGTTGGGGGGCGGGACCCTCCTACGAGCAGTACTTC
>NA|NA|TRBJ2-2|TRBV20-1
CSARDRVGTGELFF
TGCAGTGCTAGAGATCGGGTGGGCACCGGGGAGCTGTTTTTT
>NA|TRBD2|TRBJ2-7|TRBV28
CASSFLGGSSYEQYF
TGTGCCAGCAGCTTCCTGGGGGGGAGCTCCTACGAGCAGTACTTC
>NA|TRBD2|TRBJ2-5|TRBV20-1
CSASSAREVQETQYF
TGCAGTGCTAGTTCGGCGCGGGAGGTACAAGAGACCCAGTACTTC
>few|NA|TRBJ1-4|TRBV15
CATSSPARFRPADEKLFF
TGTGCCACCAGCAGCCCGGCACGGTTCCGACCAGCGGATGAAAAACTGTTTTTT
>NA|NA|TRBJ2-2|TRBV11-2
CGAGVRTPGSCFF
NA
>NA|NA|TRBJ2-3|TRBV4-2
CASSQDYLDGADTQYF
TGTGCCAGCAGCCAAGATTACCTAGACGGCGCAGATACGCAGTATTTT
>few|NA|TRBJ2-5|TRBV6-2/TRBV6-3
CASSFPGSFQETQYF
TGTGCCAGCAGTTTCCCAGGGTCCTTCCAGGAGACCCAGTACTTC
>few|NA|TRBJ1-1|TRBV20-1
CSAPSGDSTEAFF
TGCAGTGCTCCATCCGGGGATAGCACTGAAGCTTTCTTT
>many|NA|TRBJ2-3|TRBV29-1
CSVVASNSTDTQYF
TGCAGCGTTGTCGCCTCAAACAGCACAGATACGCAGTATTTT
>NA|NA|TRBJ2-1|TRBV7-2
CASRVIRDGEQFF
TGTGCCAGCAGAGTGATCCGGGATGGGGAGCAGTTCTTC
>NA|NA|TRBJ2-3|TRBV5-1
CASSLLLAGDTQYF
TGCGCCAGCAGCTTGTTACTAGCCGGCGATACGCAGTATTTT